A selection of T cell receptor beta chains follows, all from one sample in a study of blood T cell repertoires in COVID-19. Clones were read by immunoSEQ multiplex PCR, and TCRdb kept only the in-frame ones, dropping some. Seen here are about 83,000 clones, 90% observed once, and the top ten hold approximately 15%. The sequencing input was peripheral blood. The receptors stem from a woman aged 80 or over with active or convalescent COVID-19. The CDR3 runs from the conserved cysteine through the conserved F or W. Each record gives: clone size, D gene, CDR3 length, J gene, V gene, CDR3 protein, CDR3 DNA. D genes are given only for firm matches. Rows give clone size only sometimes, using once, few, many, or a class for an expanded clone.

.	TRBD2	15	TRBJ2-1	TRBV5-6	CASSLVREERNEQFF	TGTGCCAGCAGCTTGGTCCGGGAGGAAAGAAATGAGCAGTTCTTC
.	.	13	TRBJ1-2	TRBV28	CASTRVGEYGYTF	TGTGCCAGCACCCGGGTAGGGGAATATGGCTACACCTTC
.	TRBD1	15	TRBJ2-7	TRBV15	CATSRTGQYLYEQYF	TGTGCCACCAGCAGAACGGGACAGTATTTATACGAGCAGTACTTC
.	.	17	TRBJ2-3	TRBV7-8	CASSLEWRGRVRDTQYF	TGTGCCAGCAGCCTTGAGTGGCGGGGGCGGGTTCGAGATACGCAGTATTTT
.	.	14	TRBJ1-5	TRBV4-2	CASSYPGHNQPQHF	TGTGCCAGCAGCTATCCAGGGCACAATCAGCCCCAGCATTTT
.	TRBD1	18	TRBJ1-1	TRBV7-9	CASSFPGDRQGMNTEAFF	TGTGCCAGCAGCTTCCCTGGGGACAGACAGGGCATGAACACTGAAGCTTTCTTT
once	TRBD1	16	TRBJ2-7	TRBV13	CASSLGMGDRGYEQYF	TGTGCCAGCAGCTTAGGGATGGGGGACAGGGGCTACGAGCAGTACTTC
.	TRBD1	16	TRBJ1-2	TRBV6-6	CASRGGQGVIIDGYTF	TGTGCCAGCAGGGGGGGACAGGGGGTAATAATAGATGGCTACACCTTC
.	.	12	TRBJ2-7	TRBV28	CASSTSLYEQYF	TGTGCCAGCAGCACCTCACTATACGAGCAGTACTTC
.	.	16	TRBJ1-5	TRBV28	CASSPTQGAGNQPQHF	TGTGCCAGCAGTCCCACACAGGGCGCAGGAAATCAGCCCCAGCATTTT
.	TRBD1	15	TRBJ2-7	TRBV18	CASSPPKRQGDEQYF	TGTGCCAGCTCACCGCCCAAGAGACAGGGGGACGAGCAGTACTTC
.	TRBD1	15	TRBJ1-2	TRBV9	CASSTRGTGLDGYTF	TGTGCCAGCAGCACCCGCGGGACAGGGTTGGATGGCTACACCTTC
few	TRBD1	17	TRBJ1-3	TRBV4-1	CASSHAGTGSGGNTIYF	TGCGCCAGCAGCCACGCCGGGACAGGGTCGGGTGGAAACACCATATATTTT
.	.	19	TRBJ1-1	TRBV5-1	CASSPSTGSTGGKNTEAFF	TGCGCCAGCAGCCCATCAACCGGTTCGACAGGTGGAAAAAACACTGAAGCTTTCTTT
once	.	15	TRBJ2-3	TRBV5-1	CASSWPRGLTDTQYF	TGCGCCAGCAGCTGGCCCCGGGGACTCACAGATACGCAGTATTTT
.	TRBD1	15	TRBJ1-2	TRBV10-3	CAISEAGQGGYGYTF	TGTGCCATCAGTGAGGCGGGACAGGGGGGCTATGGCTACACCTTC
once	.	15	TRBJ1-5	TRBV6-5	CASSPQGGSNQPQHF	TGTGCCAGCAGTCCCCAGGGTGGTAGCAATCAGCCCCAGCATTTT
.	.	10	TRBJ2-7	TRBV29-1	CSAQNHEQYF	TGCAGCGCCCAGAACCACGAGCAGTACTTC
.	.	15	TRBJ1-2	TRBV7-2	CASSPTSGGSYGYTF	TGTGCCAGCAGCCCCACCAGTGGGGGCAGCTATGGCTACACCTTC
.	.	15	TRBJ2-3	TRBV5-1	CASSLLQGSPDTQYF	TGCGCCAGCAGCCTACTACAGGGATCCCCAGATACGCAGTATTTT
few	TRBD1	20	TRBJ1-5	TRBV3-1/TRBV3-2	CASSQEVGTGPGEGNQPQHF	TGTGCCAGCAGCCAAGAAGTGGGGACAGGGCCTGGAGAGGGCAATCAGCCCCAGCATTTT
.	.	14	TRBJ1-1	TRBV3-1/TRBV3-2	CASSPRGMNTEAFF	TGTGCCAGCAGCCCCAGGGGCATGAACACTGAAGCTTTCTTT
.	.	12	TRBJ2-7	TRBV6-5	CASRPGTYEQYF	TGTGCCAGCCGTCCGGGGACCTACGAGCAGTACTTC
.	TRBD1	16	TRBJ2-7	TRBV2	CASGGTGTATSYEQYF	TGTGCCAGTGGGGGGACAGGCACAGCAACCTCCTACGAGCAGTACTTC
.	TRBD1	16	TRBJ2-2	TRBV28	CASSSGGQGNTGELFF	TGTGCCAGCAGTTCAGGAGGACAGGGGAACACCGGGGAGCTGTTTTTT
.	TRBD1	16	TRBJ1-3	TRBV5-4	CASSFTQGVGGNTIYF	TGTGCCAGCAGCTTTACCCAGGGGGTCGGTGGAAACACCATATATTTT
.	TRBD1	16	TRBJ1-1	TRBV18	CASSQGDRGQGTEAFF	TGTGCCAGCTCACAGGGGGACAGGGGGCAAGGCACTGAAGCTTTCTTT
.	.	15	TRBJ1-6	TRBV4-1	CASSQDGQINSPLHF	TGCGCCAGCAGCCAAGATGGCCAGATTAATTCACCCCTCCACTTT